Shown below are 2 T cell receptor beta chains from a single sample sequenced in a study of early T cells in non-severe SARS-CoV-2 infection. MiXCR, run by TCRdb on the 5' RACE reads, gives a single entry per CDR3 protein. Of about 100,000 distinct CDR3 sequences detected, 13% appear once; the ten largest clones hold over 2%. Sequencing input: whole blood. The receptors come from an adult who was a healthcare worker with PCR-confirmed SARS-CoV-2 infection or an uninfected control (not recorded which).

There are many counts of this clonotype. The CDR3 sequence: CSVKGLGALNTEAFF. The CDR3 DNA sequence: TGCAGCGTTAAGGGATTGGGGGCTCTAAACACTGAAGCTTTCTTT. The chain joins TRBV29-1 to TRBJ1-1, with D maybe TRBD1 (6 bases). The CDR3 loop spans 15 amino acids. The germline CDR1 and CDR2 sequences are SQVTM and ANQGSEA. V shed 5 bases and J shed 2 bases, with 18 bases lying between them.

This clonotype was recorded at least ten times. The chain joins TRBV11-2 to TRBJ2-4, with no clear D. Trimming pared 5 bases from V and 0 bases from J, leaving 17 bases between. Germline V gives CDR1 SGHAT, CDR2 FQNNGV. The CDR3 totals 17 residues. The CDR3 is CASSLRTLTVAKNIQYF. The DNA of the CDR3 is TGTGCCAGCAGCCTAAGGACGCTAACGGTAGCCAAAAACATTCAGTACTTC.